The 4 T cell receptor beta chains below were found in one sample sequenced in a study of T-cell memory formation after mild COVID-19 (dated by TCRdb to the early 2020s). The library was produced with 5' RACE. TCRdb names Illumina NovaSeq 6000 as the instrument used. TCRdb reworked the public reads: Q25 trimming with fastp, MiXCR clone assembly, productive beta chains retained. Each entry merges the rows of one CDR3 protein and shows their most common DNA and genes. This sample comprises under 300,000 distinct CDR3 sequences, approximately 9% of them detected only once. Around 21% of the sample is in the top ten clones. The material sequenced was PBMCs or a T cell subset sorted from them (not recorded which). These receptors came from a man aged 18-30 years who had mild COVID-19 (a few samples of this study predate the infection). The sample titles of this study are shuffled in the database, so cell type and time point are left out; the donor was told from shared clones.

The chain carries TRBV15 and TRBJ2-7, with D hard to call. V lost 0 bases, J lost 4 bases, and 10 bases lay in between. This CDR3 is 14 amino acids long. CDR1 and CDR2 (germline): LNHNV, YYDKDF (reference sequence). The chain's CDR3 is CATSRDYGQYEQYV. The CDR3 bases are TGTGCCACCAGCAGAGATTATGGGCAATACGAGCAGTACGTC.

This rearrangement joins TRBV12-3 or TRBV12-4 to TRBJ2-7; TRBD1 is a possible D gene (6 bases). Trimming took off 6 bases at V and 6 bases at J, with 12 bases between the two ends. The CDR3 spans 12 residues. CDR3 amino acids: CASSWTVIEQYF. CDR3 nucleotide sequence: TGTGCCAGCAGCTGGACAGTGATCGAGCAGTACTTC.

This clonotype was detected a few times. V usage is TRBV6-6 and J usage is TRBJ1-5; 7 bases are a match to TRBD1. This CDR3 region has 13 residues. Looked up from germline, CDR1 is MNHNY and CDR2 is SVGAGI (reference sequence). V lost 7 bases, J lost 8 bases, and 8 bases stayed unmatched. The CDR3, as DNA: TGTGCCAGCACCCCGGACAGGTCGGAGCCCCAGCATTTT. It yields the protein CASTPDRSEPQHF.

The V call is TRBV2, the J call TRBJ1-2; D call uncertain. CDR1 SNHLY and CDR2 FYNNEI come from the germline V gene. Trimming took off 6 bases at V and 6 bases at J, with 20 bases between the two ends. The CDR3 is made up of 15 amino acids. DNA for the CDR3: TGTGCCAGCAGCACACCCGCCTTCGGTGGGGATGGCTACACCTTC. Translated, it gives CASSTPAFGGDGYTF.